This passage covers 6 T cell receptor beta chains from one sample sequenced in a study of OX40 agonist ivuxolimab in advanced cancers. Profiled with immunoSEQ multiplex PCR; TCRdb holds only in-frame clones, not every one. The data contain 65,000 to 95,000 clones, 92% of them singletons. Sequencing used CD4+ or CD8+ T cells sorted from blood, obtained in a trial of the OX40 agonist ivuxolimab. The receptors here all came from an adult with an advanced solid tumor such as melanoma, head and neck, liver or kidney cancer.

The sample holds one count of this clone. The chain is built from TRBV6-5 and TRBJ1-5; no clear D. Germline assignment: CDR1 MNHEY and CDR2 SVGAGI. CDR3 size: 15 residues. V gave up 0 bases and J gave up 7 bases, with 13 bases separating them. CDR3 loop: CASSYSRESTQPQHF. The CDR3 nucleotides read TGTGCCAGCAGTTACTCGCGGGAGTCGACGCAGCCCCAGCATTTT.

The CDR3 here is CASSLRGGGSSYEQYF. The CDR3 DNA is TGTGCCAGCAGCTTAAGAGGTGGGGGAAGCTCCTACGAGCAGTACTTC. J is TRBJ2-5 and V is TRBV7-9; perhaps D is TRBD1 or TRBD2 (5 bases each). The J call may be mistaken, given a closer DNA end match to TRBJ2-7. This CDR3 has 16 amino acids. Germline CDR1 is SEHNR and CDR2 is FQNEAQ (reference sequence).

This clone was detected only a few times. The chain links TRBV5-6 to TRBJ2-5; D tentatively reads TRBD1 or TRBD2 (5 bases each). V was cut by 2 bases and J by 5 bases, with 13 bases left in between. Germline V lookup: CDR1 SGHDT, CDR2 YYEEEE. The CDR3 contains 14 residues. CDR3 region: CASSFRGEGETQYF. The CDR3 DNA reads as TGTGCCAGCAGCTTTCGAGGGGAAGGGGAGACCCAGTACTTC.

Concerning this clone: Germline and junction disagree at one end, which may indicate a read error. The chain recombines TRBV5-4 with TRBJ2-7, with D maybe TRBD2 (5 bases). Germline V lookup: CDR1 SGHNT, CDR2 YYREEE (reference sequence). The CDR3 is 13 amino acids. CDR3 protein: CASSSGMSFEQYF. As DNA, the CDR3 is TGTGCCAGCAGCTCGGGGATGTCCTTCGAGCAGTACTTC.

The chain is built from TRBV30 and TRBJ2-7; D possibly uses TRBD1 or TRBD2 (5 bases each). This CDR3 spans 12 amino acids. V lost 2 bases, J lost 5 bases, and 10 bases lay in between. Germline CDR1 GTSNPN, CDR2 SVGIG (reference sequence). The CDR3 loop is CAWSPRGDEQYF. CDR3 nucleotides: TGTGCCTGGAGTCCCCGAGGGGACGAGCAGTACTTC.

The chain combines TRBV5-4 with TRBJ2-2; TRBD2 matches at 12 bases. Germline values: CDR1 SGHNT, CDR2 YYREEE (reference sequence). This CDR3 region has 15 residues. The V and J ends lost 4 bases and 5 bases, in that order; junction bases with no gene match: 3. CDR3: CASSTGTSGTGELFF. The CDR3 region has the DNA TGTGCCAGCAGCACCGGGACTAGCGGGACCGGGGAGCTGTTTTTT. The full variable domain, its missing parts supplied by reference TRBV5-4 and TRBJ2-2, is ETGVTQSPTHLIKTRGQQVTLRCSSQSGHNTVSWYQQALGQGPQFIFQYYREEENGRGNFPPRFSGLQFPNYSSELNVNALELDDSALYLCASSTGTSGTGELFFGEGSRLTVL.